This T cell receptor beta chain originates from a study of cytomegalovirus exposure and HLA in healthy donors. Study background: Approximately 180 million T cells yielded roughly 100 million unique TCR beta sequences, as an earlier analysis found. Regarding the study as a whole: A missense DCLRE1C variant was associated with V- and J-gene trimming of TCR beta chains in a later analysis, and an independent cohort replicated the association. Accurate prediction of most subjects' HLA-A and HLA-B alleles from TCR beta sequences was reported.

V dropped 1 base and J dropped 5 bases, with 14 bases sitting between them. The CDR3 has 16 residues. Germline lookup yields CDR1 MNHNY and CDR2 SVGAGI (reference sequence). The PCR ran on 60 Vbeta and 13 Jbeta primers. The assay was immunoSEQ multiplex PCR, and TCRdb's table has in-frame clones only and misses some. In the table there are fewer than 110,000 clones, around 80% of which are singletons. As concerns this clone: What it recognizes is unknown.

Sequences were obtained from PBMCs. The source of this sequence is a man aged 30 to 39 in good health and CMV-seropositive. The genes are TRBV6-6 and TRBJ2-2, with a weak D call TRBD2 (5 bases). The CDR3 DNA reads as TGTGCCAGCAGTTACTTTACACGGGATCTGACCGGGGAGCTGTTTTTT. Translating it yields CASSYFTRDLTGELFF.